The 12 T cell receptor beta chains below come from one sample, sequenced in a study of early T cells in non-severe SARS-CoV-2 infection. Using its own MiXCR run on the 5' RACE reads, TCRdb lists one record per CDR3 protein. Counted here are about 39,000 distinct CDR3 sequences, less than 6% occurring once; the ten biggest clones make up 4.4%. The sequences come from whole blood, collected at baseline. All receptors come from an adult who was a healthcare worker with PCR-confirmed SARS-CoV-2 infection or an uninfected control (not recorded which).

This clonotype is labeled as medium-sized. J is TRBJ1-1 and V is TRBV3-1; D perhaps matches TRBD1 (5 bases). Germline V gene lookup returns CDR1 LGHDT and CDR2 YNNKEL (reference sequence). This CDR3 has 15 amino acids. V gave up 0 bases and J gave up 6 bases, with 14 bases separating them. The CDR3 reads CASSQDWAGGAEAFF. In DNA, the CDR3 is TGTGCCAGCAGCCAAGATTGGGCCGGGGGGGCTGAAGCTTTCTTT.

This clonotype came up many times. The chain links TRBV20-1 to TRBJ1-1; the D gene is possibly TRBD1 (6 bases). CDR1 and CDR2 (germline): DFQATT, SNEGSKA (reference sequence). V gave up 3 bases and J gave up 5 bases, with 19 bases separating them. CDR3 length: 15 amino acids. The CDR3 region is CSARGPGVSKTEAFF. The CDR3 coding sequence is TGCAGTGCTAGGGGGCCAGGGGTTTCGAAAACTGAAGCTTTCTTT.

In this sample, this clonotype turned up many times. The chain employs TRBV6-1 and TRBJ1-1; 10 bases map to TRBD1. CDR1 and CDR2 (germline): MNHNS, SASEGT. Trimming at V came to 4 bases and at J to 6 bases, leaving 2 bases not matched to a gene. The CDR3 length is 13 residues. The CDR3 region has the DNA TGTGCCAGCAGTGTGACAGGGGGCTCTGAAGCTTTCTTT. Its protein is CASSVTGGSEAFF.

The chain couples TRBV5-5 to TRBJ2-5, with no clear D. Trimming shortened V by 4 bases and J by 4 bases, and 17 bases separated the two germline ends. This CDR3 comprises 15 residues. Germline assignment: CDR1 SGHKS and CDR2 YYEKEE (reference sequence). The CDR3 DNA sequence: TGTGCCAGCAGCCGTACTACTACCTTAGGAGAGACCCAGTACTTC. This gives the protein CASSRTTTLGETQYF.

This clonotype was observed many times. J is TRBJ2-2 and V is TRBV4-1; D may correspond to TRBD1 or TRBD2 (5 bases each). The V end lost 0 bases, the J end lost 10 bases, and 18 bases lay between the germline ends. There are 16 residues in the CDR3. Germline V lookup: CDR1 MGHRA, CDR2 YSYEKL. The DNA of the CDR3 is TGCGCCAGCAGCCAAGAATGGGGGACGCCGAGGGCGGAGCTGTTTTTT. It encodes CASSQEWGTPRAELFF.

The sample holds a few counts of this clonotype. The gene calls are TRBV11-3 and TRBJ2-7, with a tentative D call TRBD1 (6 bases). The CDR3 totals 14 residues. Trimming stripped 5 bases from V and 2 bases from J, with 13 bases between. CDR1 is SGHNT, CDR2 YENEEA, per germline. CDR3 in DNA: TGTGCCAGCAGCCCGGGGACACAAACCTACGAGCAGTACTTC. This gives the protein CASSPGTQTYEQYF. The variable domain in full, completed from reference TRBV11-3 and TRBJ2-7, reads EAGVVQSPRYKIIEKKQPVAFWCNPISGHNTLYWYLQNLGQGPELLIRYENEEAVDDSQLPKDRFSAERLKGVDSTLKIQPAELGDSAVYLCASSPGTQTYEQYFGPGTRLTVT.

This clonotype was counted a few times. This chain links TRBV5-1 with TRBJ2-7, with a tentative D call TRBD1 (6 bases). V lost 4 bases to trimming and J lost 6 bases, with 17 bases between them. Germline V gene lookup returns CDR1 SGHRS and CDR2 YFSETQ. The CDR3 sequence is 14 residues long. The CDR3 spells CASSDRDNSREQYF. The DNA of the CDR3 is TGCGCCAGCAGCGACCGGGACAACAGTCGCGAGCAGTACTTC.

This clonotype appeared many times. The chain employs TRBV6-1 and TRBJ2-3; 11 nucleotides line up with TRBD2. This CDR3 spans 17 amino acids. The trim removed 1 base at V and 5 bases at J, leaving 8 bases unmatched. Germline V gene lookup returns CDR1 MNHNS and CDR2 SASEGT. The CDR3 DNA reads as TGTGCCAGCAGTGAAGAGGTAGCGGGGGGGCCTAAAGATACGCAGTATTTT. The encoded protein is CASSEEVAGGPKDTQYF.

This clonotype was counted many times. The rearrangement links TRBV6-5 to TRBJ2-1; D unclear. Germline CDR1 is MNHEY and CDR2 is SVGAGI. Between the trimmed V and J ends, which lost 5 bases and 0 bases, there was a span of 11 bases. CDR3 length equals 15 residues. The CDR3 nucleotides are TGTGCCAGCAGTCGGTCGGTGAGCTCCTACAATGAGCAGTTCTTC. It codes for CASSRSVSSYNEQFF.

This clonotype was seen a handful of times. The chain uses TRBV6-2 or TRBV6-3 and TRBJ2-7; 9 bases align to TRBD2. Germline V gene lookup returns CDR1 MNHEY and CDR2 SVGEGT. This CDR3 comprises 14 residues. J gave up 4 bases and V 7 bases, and 8 bases lay outside the gene matches. CDR3 region: CASTGTSRRYEQYF. CDR3 bases: TGTGCCAGCACCGGGACTAGCAGGAGGTACGAGCAGTACTTC.

At least ten counts were recorded for this clonotype. The chain is built from TRBV30 and TRBJ1-2, with D unresolved. The CDR3 length is 11 residues. The germline V and J ends were trimmed by 0 bases and 4 bases, with 3 bases remaining between them. Germline V lookup: CDR1 GTSNPN, CDR2 SVGIG (reference sequence). The CDR3 DNA reads TGTGCCTGGAGTGTAGCCTATGGCTACACCTTC. Translated, it gives CAWSVAYGYTF.

CDR3 protein: CASRAPGASGTLDGYTF. The DNA for the CDR3 is TGTGCCAGTAGAGCCCCTGGTGCCTCTGGGACCCTTGATGGCTACACCTTC. V is TRBV19 and J is TRBJ1-2; tentative D call: TRBD1 (5 bases). CDR3 length: 17 amino acids. CDR1 is LNHDA, CDR2 SQIVND, per germline (reference sequence). V was clipped by 6 bases and J by 6 bases, with 26 bases between them.